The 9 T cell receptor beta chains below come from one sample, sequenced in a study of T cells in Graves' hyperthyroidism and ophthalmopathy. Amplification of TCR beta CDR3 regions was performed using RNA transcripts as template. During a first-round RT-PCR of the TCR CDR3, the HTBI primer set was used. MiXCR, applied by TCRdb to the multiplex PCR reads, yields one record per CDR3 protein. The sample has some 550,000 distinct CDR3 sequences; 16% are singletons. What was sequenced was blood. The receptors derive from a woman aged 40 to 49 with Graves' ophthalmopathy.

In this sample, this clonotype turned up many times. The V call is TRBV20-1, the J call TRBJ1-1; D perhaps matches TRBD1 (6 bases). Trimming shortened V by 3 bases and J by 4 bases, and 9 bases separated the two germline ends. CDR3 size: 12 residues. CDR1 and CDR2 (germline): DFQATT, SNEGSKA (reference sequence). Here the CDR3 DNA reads TGCAGTGCTAGCAGGGGTGCCACTGAAGCTTTCTTT. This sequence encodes CSASRGATEAFF.

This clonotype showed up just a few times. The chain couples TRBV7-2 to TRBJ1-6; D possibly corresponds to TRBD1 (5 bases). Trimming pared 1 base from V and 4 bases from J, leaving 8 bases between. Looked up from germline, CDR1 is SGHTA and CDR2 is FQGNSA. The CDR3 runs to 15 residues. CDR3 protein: CASSLVAGYNSPLHF. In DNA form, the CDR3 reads TGTGCCAGCAGCTTAGTCGCAGGGTATAATTCACCCCTCCACTTT. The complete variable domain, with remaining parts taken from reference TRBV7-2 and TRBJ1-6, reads GAGVSQSPSNKVTEKGKDVELRCDPISGHTALYWYRQSLGQGLEFLIYFQGNSAPDKSGLPSDRFSAERTGGSVSTLTIQRTQQEDSAVYLCASSLVAGYNSPLHFGNGTRLTVT.

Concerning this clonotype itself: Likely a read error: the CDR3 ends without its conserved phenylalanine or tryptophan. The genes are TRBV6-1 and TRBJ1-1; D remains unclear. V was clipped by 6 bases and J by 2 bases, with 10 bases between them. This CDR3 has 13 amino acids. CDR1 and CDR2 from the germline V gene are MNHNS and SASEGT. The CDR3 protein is CASSRLGNTEAFS. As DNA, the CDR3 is TGTGCCAGCAGCCGCCTTGGAAACACTGAAGCTTTCTCT.

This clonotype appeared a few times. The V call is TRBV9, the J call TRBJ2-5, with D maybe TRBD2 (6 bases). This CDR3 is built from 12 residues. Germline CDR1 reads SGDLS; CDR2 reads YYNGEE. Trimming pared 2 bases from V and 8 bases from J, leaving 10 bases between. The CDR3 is CASSVGSGTQYF. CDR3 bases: TGTGCCAGCAGCGTGGGTAGCGGCACCCAGTACTTC.

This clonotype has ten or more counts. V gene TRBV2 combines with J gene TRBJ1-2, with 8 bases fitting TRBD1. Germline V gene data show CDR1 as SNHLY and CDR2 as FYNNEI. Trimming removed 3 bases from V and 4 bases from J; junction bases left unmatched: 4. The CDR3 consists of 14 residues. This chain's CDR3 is CASSEGGTGYGYTF. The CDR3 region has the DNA TGTGCCAGCAGTGAGGGGGGGACAGGCTATGGCTACACCTTC.

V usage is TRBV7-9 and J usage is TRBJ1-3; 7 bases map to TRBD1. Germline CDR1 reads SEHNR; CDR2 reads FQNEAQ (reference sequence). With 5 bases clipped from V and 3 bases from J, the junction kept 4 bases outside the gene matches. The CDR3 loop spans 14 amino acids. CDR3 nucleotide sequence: TGTGCCAGCAGCCCCAGGGGGGGTGGAAACACCATATATTTT. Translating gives CASSPRGGGNTIYF.

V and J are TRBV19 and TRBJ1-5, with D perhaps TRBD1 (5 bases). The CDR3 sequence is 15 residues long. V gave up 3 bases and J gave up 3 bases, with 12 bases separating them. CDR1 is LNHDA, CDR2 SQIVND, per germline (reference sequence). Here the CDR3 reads CASSMIPRDNQPQHF. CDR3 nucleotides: TGTGCCAGTAGTATGATCCCCAGGGACAATCAGCCCCAGCATTTT.

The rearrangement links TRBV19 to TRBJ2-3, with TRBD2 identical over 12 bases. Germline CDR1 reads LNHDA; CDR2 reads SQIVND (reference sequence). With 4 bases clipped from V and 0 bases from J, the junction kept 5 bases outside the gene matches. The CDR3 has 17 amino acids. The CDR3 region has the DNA TGTGCCAGTAGTAGGCGGACTAGCGGGACAAGCACAGATACGCAGTATTTT. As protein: CASSRRTSGTSTDTQYF.

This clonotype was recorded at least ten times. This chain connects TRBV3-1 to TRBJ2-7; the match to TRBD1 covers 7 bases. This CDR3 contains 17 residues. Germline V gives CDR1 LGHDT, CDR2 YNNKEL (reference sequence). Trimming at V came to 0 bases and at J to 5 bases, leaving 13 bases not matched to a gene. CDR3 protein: CASSQDWRQGGKNEQYF. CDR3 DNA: TGTGCCAGCAGCCAAGATTGGAGACAGGGTGGGAAAAACGAGCAGTACTTC.